These 9 T cell receptor beta chains were all obtained from the same sample, sequenced in a study of monozygotic twins with inflammatory bowel disease. With the 5' RACE reads reprocessed, TCRdb shows one record per CDR3 protein and no DNA. The sample shows a few hundred thousand distinct CDR3 sequences, and 2% to 3% sits with its ten largest clones. Sequencing was done on a sample of blood. These receptors came from a human donor with ulcerative colitis or Crohn's disease, or a healthy co-twin of an affected twin (not recorded which).

The chain combines TRBV20-1 with TRBJ2-1. The CDR3 runs 14 residues. Germline values: CDR1 DFQATT, CDR2 SNEGSKA (reference sequence). CDR3 sequence reads: CSARDIRRDNEQFF.

The chain recombines TRBV5-1 with TRBJ2-1; TCRdb reports TRBD2, a call that lacks DNA to check it against. This CDR3 comprises 19 residues. Germline V gene data show CDR1 as SGHRS and CDR2 as YFSETQ. Here the CDR3 reads CASSLVPFTGAQADNEQFF. Full variable domain (remainder filled in from reference TRBV5-1 and TRBJ2-1): KAGVTQTPRYLIKTRGQQVTLSCSPISGHRSVSWYQQTPGQGLQFLFEYFSETQRNKGNFPGRFSGRQFSNSRSEMNVSTLELGDSALYLCASSLVPFTGAQADNEQFFGPGTRLTVL.

The chain joins TRBV5-1 to TRBJ2-7; TCRdb selects TRBD1, and the lack of DNA leaves this call unchecked. This CDR3 spans 14 amino acids. Germline V gene data show CDR1 as SGHRS and CDR2 as YFSETQ. CDR3 residues: CASSPGTGGVKQYF. Based on the CDR3 plus reference TRBV5-1 and TRBJ2-7, the full variable domain is KAGVTQTPRYLIKTRGQQVTLSCSPISGHRSVSWYQQTPGQGLQFLFEYFSETQRNKGNFPGRFSGRQFSNSRSEMNVSTLELGDSALYLCASSPGTGGVKQYFGPGTRLTVT.

This chain links TRBV5-1 with TRBJ2-4; the TRBD2 assignment by TCRdb is unverifiable without DNA. The CDR3 is made up of 14 amino acids. Germline V CDR1 and CDR2: SGHRS, YFSETQ. The CDR3 here is CASSLGGGMNIQYF.

The chain carries TRBV20-1 and TRBJ2-1; the D call of TRBD2 rests on TCRdb alone, since no DNA is present to check it. CDR1 is DFQATT and CDR2 is SNEGSKA in the germline V gene (reference sequence). The CDR3 runs 16 residues. CDR3 residues: CSARLGLAGGYNEQFF.

The genes are TRBV2 and TRBJ2-5. This CDR3 contains 12 residues. Germline assignment: CDR1 SNHLY and CDR2 FYNNEI. CDR3 residues: CASSDLQETQYF. The full variable domain, rest sourced from reference TRBV2 and TRBJ2-5, is EPEVTQTPSHQVTQMGQEVILRCVPISNHLYFYWYRQILGQKVEFLVSFYNNEISEKSEIFDDQFSVERPDGSNFTLKIRSTKLEDSAMYFCASSDLQETQYFGPGTRLLVL.

The J gene is TRBJ2-5, the V gene TRBV7-2; lacking DNA, the TRBD1 call made by TCRdb goes unchecked. The CDR3 has 17 amino acids. From germline, CDR1 is SGHTA and CDR2 FQGNSA. The CDR3 loop is CASSLPSTGPPQETQYF.

This chain links TRBV7-9 with TRBJ1-1. This CDR3 is built from 15 residues. Germline assignment: CDR1 SEHNR and CDR2 FQNEAQ (reference sequence). Here the CDR3 reads CASSLGLWEWTEAFF. Supplemented by reference TRBV7-9 and TRBJ1-1, the full variable domain reads DTGVSQNPRHKITKRGQNVTFRCDPISEHNRLYWYRQTLGQGPEFLTYFQNEAQLEKSRLLSDRFSAERPKGSFSTLEIQRTEQGDSAMYLCASSLGLWEWTEAFFGQGTRLTVV.

The J gene is TRBJ2-2, the V gene TRBV20-1. CDR3 size: 13 residues. From germline, CDR1 is DFQATT and CDR2 SNEGSKA (reference sequence). CDR3 loop: CSVPHRNTGELFF.